This TCR beta chain was sequenced during a study of T cell changes during pregnancy in multiple sclerosis (dated by TCRdb to the late 2010s). About the full investigation: In women with multiple sclerosis, the researchers looked at how the T cell repertoire shifted as pregnancy progressed.

Of note for this clone: No antigen is known for it. Base quality data are lacking; no much larger clone is found one base away.

The library was generated by the immunoSEQ multiplex PCR assay. Held by TCRdb, this immuneACCESS table contains in-frame sequences only and omits some clones. Under half of the omission traces to an unresolved V gene where checked; the cause of the rest is unknown. This sample holds about 80,000 clones; approximately 94% were observed only once. The ten largest make up approximately 2.4% of the sample. The germline V gene (reference sequence) gives CDR1 as SEHNR and CDR2 as FQNEAQ. The CDR3 contains 15 residues, cysteine and phenylalanine counted. CDR3 DNA only is kept here, 45 bases in frame from base 1. The V and J ends are trimmed by 5 bases and 4 bases, leaving 17 bases between them.

The sequence links TRBV7-9 to TRBJ1-2; the D gene is perhaps TRBD1, on 6 matching bases. This sequence originates from a female donor with multiple sclerosis, enrolled in a pregnancy study. The sample in question was peripheral blood, obtained in the third trimester of pregnancy. The CDR3 reads as follows: CASSPPSAGAYGYTF. The bases read TGTGCCAGCAGCCCCCCTTCGGCAGGGGCCTATGGCTACACCTTC. The CDR3, completed at both ends by the reference TRBV7-9 and TRBJ1-2 genes, gives the full variable domain DTGVSQNPRHKITKRGQNVTFRCDPISEHNRLYWYRQTLGQGPEFLTYFQNEAQLEKSRLLSDRFSAERPKGSFSTLEIQRTEQGDSAMYLCASSPPSAGAYGYTFGSGTRLTVV.